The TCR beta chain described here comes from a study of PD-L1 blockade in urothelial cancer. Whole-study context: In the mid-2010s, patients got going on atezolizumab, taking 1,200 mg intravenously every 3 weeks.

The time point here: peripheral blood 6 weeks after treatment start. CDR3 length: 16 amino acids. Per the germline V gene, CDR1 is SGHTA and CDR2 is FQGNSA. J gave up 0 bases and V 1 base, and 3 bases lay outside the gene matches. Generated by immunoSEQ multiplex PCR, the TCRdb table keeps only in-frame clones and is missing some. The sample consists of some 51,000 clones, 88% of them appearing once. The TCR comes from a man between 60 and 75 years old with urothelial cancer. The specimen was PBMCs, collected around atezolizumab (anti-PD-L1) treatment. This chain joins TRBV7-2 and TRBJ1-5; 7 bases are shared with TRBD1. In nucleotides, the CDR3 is TGTGCCAGCAGCTTAGTACCAGGGGGTAGCAATCAGCCCCAGCATTTT. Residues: CASSLVPGGSNQPQHF.